The clone carrying this T cell receptor (beta chain) was observed a single time. The antigen is undetermined. One entry per CDR3 protein results from TCRdb running MiXCR on the reads. The data show about 360,000 distinct CDR3 sequences, with around 18% seen just once and 8.7% held by the top ten. This record belongs to a study of T cell repertoires in cytomegalovirus infection. Study as a whole: Indications came from public TCR beta signatures; they pointed to CMV infection and to a matching HLA type.

Findings and caveats of the study: Across the ex vivo response, the dominant clonotypes were HLA-C-restricted CMV-specific TCR beta clonotypes. Accumulated public TCR beta family frequency recognized individuals carrying CMV together with the relevant HLA.

The receptor's source is a human donor in good health (CMV status not recorded). Some clones in this sample may be carry-over from other donors' samples. The sequenced sample was PBMCs.

The CDR3 spells CASSVQYNEQFF. In DNA form, the CDR3 reads TGTGCCAGCAGTGTGCAATACAATGAGCAGTTCTTC. The V gene is TRBV12-3 or TRBV12-4, the J gene TRBJ2-1; the D is unclear. This CDR3 has 12 residues. With 5 bases removed from V and 4 bases from J, the gap between germline ends came to 6 bases.